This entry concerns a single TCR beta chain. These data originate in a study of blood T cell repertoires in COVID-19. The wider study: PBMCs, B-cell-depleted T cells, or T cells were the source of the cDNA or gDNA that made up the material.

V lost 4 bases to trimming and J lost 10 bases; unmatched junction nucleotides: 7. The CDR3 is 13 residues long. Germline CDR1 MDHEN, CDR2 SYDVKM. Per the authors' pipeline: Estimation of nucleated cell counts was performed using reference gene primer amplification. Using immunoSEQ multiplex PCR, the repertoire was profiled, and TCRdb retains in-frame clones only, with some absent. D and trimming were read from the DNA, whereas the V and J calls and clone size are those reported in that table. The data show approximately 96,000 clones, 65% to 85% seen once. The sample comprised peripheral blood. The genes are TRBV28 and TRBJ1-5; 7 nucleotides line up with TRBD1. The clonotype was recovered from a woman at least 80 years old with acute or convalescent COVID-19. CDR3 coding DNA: TGTGCCAGCAGTTCACAGGGGCCTTTACCCCAGCATTTT. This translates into CASSSQGPLPQHF.